This T cell receptor (beta chain) originates from a study of blood T cells in healthy people across ages. Study results and caveats: Naive and antigen-experienced cells could not be conclusively compared, given unsorted PBMCs.

A second PCR, run for roughly 7 to 12 cycles, used a sample-barcoded 5' primer plus a J-beta primer mix. Carrying 12 random nucleotides, a template-switch adaptor labeled each individual cDNA molecule. One entry per CDR3 protein, called by TCRdb with MiXCR from the 5' RACE reads. This sample has fewer than 900,000 distinct CDR3 sequences, with 40% to 45% found just once. This clonotype came up many times. As yet, its antigen is unknown. The CDR3 consists of 12 residues. Germline CDR1 reads MNHEY; CDR2 reads SVGAGI. V was pared by 4 bases and J by 2 bases, with 5 bases between. The specimen was blood. This chain joins TRBV6-5 and TRBJ1-2; D remains ambiguous. The sequence was obtained from a woman aged 60-70 years in good health. In DNA form, the CDR3 reads TGTGCCAGCAGTTCCGGGAACTATGGCTACACCTTC. It is translated as CASSSGNYGYTF.